This T cell receptor beta chain is drawn from a study of blood T cell repertoires in COVID-19. Background on the study: Acute and convalescent COVID-19 specimens originated in the United States, Italy and Spain. PBMCs, B-cell-depleted T cells, or T cells provided the cDNA or gDNA that made up the material.

The CDR3 extends over 17 amino acids. V lost 5 bases and J lost 2; bases outside the gene matches: 9. From germline, CDR1 is MNHEY and CDR2 SMNVEV (reference sequence). In the source study's methods: Amplification from reference gene primers served as the basis for estimated nucleated cell counts. This table comes from immunoSEQ multiplex PCR, and its TCRdb copy is limited to in-frame clones, with some not included. The DNA gave D and trimming, while V, J and clone size come from that table. Among 200,000 to 300,000 clones, around 85% were seen once, and the ten largest hold approximately 3%. This sequence was found in a woman aged 25 to 45 who had recovered from COVID-19. This chain uses TRBV27 with TRBJ2-3, with 11 positions matching TRBD2. Input material: peripheral blood. In DNA, the CDR3 is TGTGCCAGCAGTCAAACGGGACTAGCGGACTACACAGATACGCAGTATTTT. This translates into CASSQTGLADYTDTQYF.